This T cell receptor beta chain derives from a study of regulatory T cells in long-lasting Graves disease. Library construction for TCR beta used iRepertoire HTBI primers and Arm-PCR of CDR3 regions. MiXCR, applied by TCRdb to the multiplex PCR reads, yields one record per CDR3 protein. The sample includes 300,000 to 500,000 distinct CDR3 sequences, less than 25% of them seen just once. V gave up 4 bases and J gave up 4 bases, with 14 bases separating them. This CDR3 comprises 15 residues. In germline, CDR1 is SGDLS, CDR2 YYNGEE. As for time point: persistent/refractory GD, antithyroid drugs over 5 years with positive TRAb. TCR sequences were obtained from RNA taken from PBMCs. This clonotype was seen a few times.

This receptor was obtained from a female donor with Graves disease. Material: peripheral blood mononuclear cells (PBMCs), obtained when the disease was refractory, from a patient treated with antithyroid drugs. The V and J genes are TRBV9 and TRBJ2-2, with a weak D call TRBD2 (6 bases). The CDR3 reads CASSMAGLSTGELFF. In DNA form, the CDR3 reads TGTGCCAGCAGCATGGCGGGATTGAGCACCGGGGAGCTGTTTTTT. The complete variable domain, with remaining parts taken from reference TRBV9 and TRBJ2-2, reads DSGVTQTPKHLITATGQRVTLRCSPRSGDLSVYWYQQSLDQGLQFLIQYYNGEERAKGNILERFSAQQFPDLHSELNLSSLELGDSALYFCASSMAGLSTGELFFGEGSRLTVL.